What follows are 11 T cell receptor beta chains derived from one specimen sequenced in a study of blood T cell repertoires in COVID-19. Profiled with immunoSEQ multiplex PCR; TCRdb holds only in-frame clones, not every one. The sample holds 210,000 or so clones, roughly 80% seen once. Material: peripheral blood. The receptors were gathered from a woman of 80 years or more with acute or convalescent COVID-19.

The sample holds a few counts of this clone. This chain connects TRBV10-3 to TRBJ1-4, with D maybe TRBD1 (6 bases). Trimming stripped 3 bases from V and 0 bases from J, with 8 bases between. CDR3 length: 15 residues. The V gene's germline CDR1 is ENHRY and CDR2 SYGVKD. DNA for the CDR3: TGTGCCATCAGTGAACAGGGTTCAACTAATGAAAAACTGTTTTTT. Translating it yields CAISEQGSTNEKLFF.

V usage is TRBV15 and J usage is TRBJ2-1, with D unresolved. This CDR3 is built from 11 residues. Germline assignment: CDR1 LNHNV and CDR2 YYDKDF (reference sequence). Trimming took 4 bases from V and 12 from J, leaving 10 bases between them. Here the CDR3 reads CATSTVRGQFF. The CDR3 bases are TGTGCCACCAGCACGGTGAGAGGGCAGTTCTTC.

V is TRBV19 and J is TRBJ2-5; 7 bases align to TRBD2. V lost 8 bases and J lost 2; bases outside the gene matches: 5. The CDR3 contains 13 residues. Germline loops: CDR1 LNHDA, CDR2 SQIVND (reference sequence). This chain's CDR3 is CASSVREQETQYF. The CDR3 DNA is TGTGCCAGTTCTGTGCGGGAGCAAGAGACCCAGTACTTC.

This sequence joins TRBV29-1 and TRBJ2-1; D perhaps matches TRBD2 (5 bases). The germline gives CDR1 SQVTM, CDR2 ANQGSEA. The CDR3 is 11 amino acids. Trimming removed 7 bases from V and 9 bases from J, with 13 bases in between. The CDR3 loop reads CSGRTAGEQFF. The CDR3 nucleotides read TGCAGCGGACGTACTGCGGGTGAGCAGTTCTTC.

The chain uses TRBV5-1 and TRBJ2-1; D unresolved. The CDR3 runs to 13 residues. Looked up from germline, CDR1 is SGHRS and CDR2 is YFSETQ. V lost 0 bases to trimming and J lost 3 bases, with 4 bases between them. The CDR3 DNA reads TGCGCCAGCAGCTTGGGTAGCTACAATGAGCAGTTCTTC. Protein sequence: CASSLGSYNEQFF. Looking up the rest from reference TRBV5-1 and TRBJ2-1 gives the full variable domain: KAGVTQTPRYLIKTRGQQVTLSCSPISGHRSVSWYQQTPGQGLQFLFEYFSETQRNKGNFPGRFSGRQFSNSRSEMNVSTLELGDSALYLCASSLGSYNEQFFGPGTRLTVL.

The CDR3 sequence: CASSEVGTGSGETQYF. CDR3 sequence (DNA): TGTGCCAGCAGTGAAGTTGGGACAGGGAGCGGGGAGACCCAGTACTTC. The rearrangement links TRBV25-1 to TRBJ2-5; TRBD1 aligns across 9 bases. Germline V gene sequence: CDR1 MGHDK, CDR2 SYGVNS. The CDR3 consists of 16 residues. V was clipped by 2 bases and J by 5 bases; unmatched bases: 9. The whole variable domain, filled in from reference TRBV25-1 and TRBJ2-5, reads EADIYQTPRYLVIGTGKKITLECSQTMGHDKMYWYQQDPGMELHLIHYSYGVNSTEKGDLSSESTVSRIRTEHFPLTLESARPSHTSQYLCASSEVGTGSGETQYFGPGTRLLVL.

The rearrangement joins TRBV3-1 (or the pseudogene TRBV3-2) to TRBJ2-5, with TRBD2 matching over 7 bases. V shed 0 bases, J shed 0 bases, and the junction held 13 bases outside the gene matches. Germline assignment: CDR1 LGHDT and CDR2 YNNKEL (reference sequence). The CDR3 spans 19 residues. The CDR3 nucleotides are TGTGCCAGCAGCCAAGATTTGAGGAGAGCTAGCGGCCACCAAGAGACCCAGTACTTC. Translation gives CASSQDLRRASGHQETQYF.

The chain has TRBV6-5 and TRBJ1-5; maybe TRBD1 (5 bases). CDR1 MNHEY and CDR2 SVGAGI come from the germline V gene. Trimming removed 0 bases at V and 2 bases at J, with 11 bases between. The CDR3 is made up of 16 amino acids. The CDR3, as DNA: TGTGCCAGCAGTTACTCAAGGACGGGGGGCAATCAGCCCCAGCATTTT. It specifies CASSYSRTGGNQPQHF.

In this sample, this clone turned up a few times. The gene calls are TRBV12-5 and TRBJ1-3; D is possibly TRBD1 (6 bases). V lost 1 base and J 1 base, leaving 14 bases between the germline ends. The CDR3 spans 17 residues. The germline V gene has CDR1 LGHNT and CDR2 FRNRAP. CDR3 sequence (DNA): TGTGCTAGTGGTTTGGGACCTACAGGGTTTTCTGGAAACACCATATATTTT. Translating it yields CASGLGPTGFSGNTIYF.

The V gene is TRBV5-1, the J gene TRBJ1-1; D perhaps matches TRBD1 (6 bases). The CDR3 is 15 amino acids. Trimming left V 4 bases short and J 3 bases short, with 16 bases between. Looked up from germline, CDR1 is SGHRS and CDR2 is YFSETQ. DNA of the CDR3: TGCGCCAGCAGCCCCCTACAGGGCCGCGACACTGAAGCTTTCTTT. It codes for CASSPLQGRDTEAFF. The complete variable domain, with remaining parts taken from reference TRBV5-1 and TRBJ1-1, reads KAGVTQTPRYLIKTRGQQVTLSCSPISGHRSVSWYQQTPGQGLQFLFEYFSETQRNKGNFPGRFSGRQFSNSRSEMNVSTLELGDSALYLCASSPLQGRDTEAFFGQGTRLTVV.

With respect to this clone: One end of the junction does not line up with germline, which may come from a read error. The genes are TRBV27 and TRBJ1-5; D call uncertain. The germline gives CDR1 MNHEY, CDR2 SMNVEV (reference sequence). The length of the CDR3 is 15 residues. CDR3 region: CASRIRSSSNQPQHF. The CDR3 bases are TGTGCCAGCCGAATTCGGTCAAGTAGCAATCAGCCTCAGCATTTT.